The clone carrying this TCR beta chain was found many times. Its antigen is not identified. The CDR3 sequence is 14 residues long. V was clipped by 3 bases and J by 4 bases, with 10 bases between them. Germline CDR1 and CDR2: MGHRA and YSYEKL. The source of the sample is a study of T cell repertoires in cytomegalovirus infection. Study-wide background: Evidence of both CMV infection and a matching HLA type came from public TCR beta signatures. General study points: Dominating the ex vivo response were HLA-C-restricted CMV-specific TCR beta clonotypes. CMV carriers having the relevant HLA were flagged by cumulative public TCR beta family frequency.

Using its own MiXCR run on the reads, TCRdb lists one record per CDR3 protein. The data hold fewer than 300,000 distinct CDR3 sequences, with roughly a quarter observed a single time. Source material: PBMCs. The clonotype was recovered from a human donor in good health (CMV status not recorded). Some clones in this sample may be carry-over from other donors' samples. This chain links TRBV4-1 with TRBJ1-5; a possible D gene is TRBD1 (5 bases). For the CDR3, the DNA is TGCGCCAGCAGCCAGGCGCCAGGGAATCAGCCCCAGCATTTT. Its protein is CASSQAPGNQPQHF.